A single sample gave rise to the 22 T cell receptor beta chains below, sequenced in a study of T cell changes during pregnancy in multiple sclerosis. Sequencing used immunoSEQ multiplex PCR; TCRdb keeps in-frame clones, though not all of them. Of over 55,000 clones listed, roughly 93% are singletons. Sequencing was performed on peripheral blood, taken after pregnancy. These receptors came from a female donor with multiple sclerosis, enrolled in a pregnancy study.

This clone was observed a few times. This chain uses TRBV7-6 with TRBJ1-1; tentative D call: TRBD1 (6 bases). The CDR3 has 14 amino acids. The V gene lost 3 bases and the J gene lost 1 base, with 9 bases spanning the gap. Germline V lookup: CDR1 SGHVS, CDR2 FNYEAQ. The CDR3 bases are TGTGCCAGCAGCTTGAAGACAGGGAACACTGAAGCTTTCTTT. It yields the protein CASSLKTGNTEAFF.

As DNA, the CDR3 is TGTGCCAGCAGCGTAGAAGGAAGCGGGAGCTACAATGAGCAGTTCTTC. Translated, it gives CASSVEGSGSYNEQFF. V usage is TRBV9 and J usage is TRBJ2-1; 8 nucleotides match TRBD2. From germline, CDR1 is SGDLS and CDR2 YYNGEE. The trim removed 0 bases at V and 3 bases at J, leaving 5 bases unmatched. This CDR3 comprises 16 residues.

V gene TRBV4-2 combines with J gene TRBJ2-3; 10 nucleotides match TRBD2. The germline CDR1 and CDR2 sequences are LGHNA and YNFKEQ. The CDR3 is made up of 18 amino acids. V lost 3 bases and J lost 6; bases outside the gene matches: 15. The CDR3 loop reads CASSHENLLAGVVDTQYF. In DNA form, the CDR3 reads TGTGCCAGCAGCCATGAAAACCTGCTAGCGGGAGTGGTGGATACGCAGTATTTT.

The rearrangement links TRBV28 to TRBJ2-2; TRBD2 agrees at 8 bases. Looked up from germline, CDR1 is MDHEN and CDR2 is SYDVKM. The J segment lost 11 bases and the V segment lost 5 bases, leaving 13 bases of the junction unmatched. The CDR3 is 15 residues long. The CDR3 reads CASSPSGRISEELFF. CDR3 nucleotides: TGTGCCAGCAGTCCAAGCGGGAGAATAAGTGAAGAGCTGTTTTTT.

The V and J genes are TRBV5-1 and TRBJ2-1; D unresolved. This CDR3 is 13 amino acids long. In germline, CDR1 is SGHRS, CDR2 YFSETQ. Trimming left V 0 bases short and J 3 bases short, with 4 bases between. The CDR3 DNA reads as TGCGCCAGCAGCTTGGGACTCTACAATGAGCAGTTCTTC. Amino acids: CASSLGLYNEQFF.

This chain links TRBV11-2 with TRBJ1-1; D is perhaps TRBD1 (6 bases). The CDR3 runs to 17 residues. V lost 3 bases and J lost 0, with 17 bases in between. Looked up from germline, CDR1 is SGHAT and CDR2 is FQNNGV. The CDR3 loop reads CASSLIGGAGVNTEAFF. The CDR3 coding sequence is TGTGCCAGCAGCTTGATCGGGGGGGCGGGGGTGAACACTGAAGCTTTCTTT.

The chain has TRBV6-4 and TRBJ1-1; 9 nucleotides agree with TRBD1. This CDR3 is built from 15 residues. CDR1 is MRHNA and CDR2 is SNTAGT in the germline V gene. After removal of 4 bases from V and 7 bases from J, the junction contained 10 bases not matched to a gene. CDR3 sequence (DNA): TGTGCCAGCAGTGCGAACTGGGGACAGGGAATTGAAGCTTTCTTT. Its translation: CASSANWGQGIEAFF.

V gene TRBV6-6 combines with J gene TRBJ1-2; D not certain. Trimming stripped 2 bases from V and 4 bases from J, with 8 bases between. This CDR3 has 13 amino acids. Germline values: CDR1 MNHNY, CDR2 SVGAGI (reference sequence). CDR3 sequence: CASSYENSYGYTF. The CDR3 DNA sequence: TGTGCCAGCAGTTACGAGAACTCCTATGGCTACACCTTC.

The V gene is TRBV7-9, the J gene TRBJ1-1; 8 bases fit TRBD1. The CDR3 has 14 residues. CDR1 and CDR2 (germline): SEHNR, FQNEAQ (reference sequence). V shed 5 bases and J 1 base; nucleotides not matched to a gene: 3. The CDR3 region is CASSPTGGNTEAFF. The CDR3 DNA follows: TGTGCCAGCAGCCCTACAGGGGGGAACACTGAAGCTTTCTTT.

CDR3: CATSRAGRGLEDLKETQYF. Written as DNA, the CDR3 is TGTGCCACCAGCAGAGCTGGGAGGGGCTTGGAGGATTTGAAAGAGACCCAGTACTTC. The chain combines TRBV15 with TRBJ2-5; 7 bases line up with TRBD2. The junction had 17 bases not matched to a gene; V was cut back by 1 base and J by 3 bases. The CDR3 loop spans 19 amino acids. Looked up from germline, CDR1 is LNHNV and CDR2 is YYDKDF (reference sequence).

The chain employs TRBV19 and TRBJ1-2, with D unclear. The CDR3 has 12 amino acids. Germline V gene data show CDR1 as LNHDA and CDR2 as SQIVND (reference sequence). V was cut by 3 bases and J by 8 bases, with 10 bases left in between. This CDR3 reads CASSMGGIGYTF. The CDR3 DNA follows: TGTGCCAGTAGTATGGGAGGGATCGGCTACACCTTC.

The V call is TRBV9, the J call TRBJ2-5; weak D call: TRBD1 (7 bases). The CDR3 loop spans 14 amino acids. V gave up 4 bases and J gave up 3 bases, with 13 bases separating them. The V gene's germline CDR1 is SGDLS and CDR2 YYNGEE. CDR3 nucleotide sequence: TGTGCCAGCAGCCCGGCCAGGGGGGAAGAGACCCAGTACTTC. Residues: CASSPARGEETQYF.

The chain uses TRBV2 and TRBJ1-1; D is undetermined. From germline, CDR1 is SNHLY and CDR2 FYNNEI. The CDR3 spans 14 residues. V lost 2 bases and J lost 1, with 8 bases in between. The chain's CDR3 is CASSEHVANTEAFF. In nucleotides, the CDR3 is TGTGCCAGCAGTGAACACGTGGCGAACACTGAAGCTTTCTTT.

This rearrangement joins TRBV29-1 to TRBJ2-7; D may be TRBD2 (5 bases). The CDR3 is 13 amino acids. Germline CDR1 and CDR2: SQVTM and ANQGSEA. Between the trimmed V and J ends, which lost 0 bases and 3 bases, there was a span of 9 bases. CDR3 in amino acids: CSVEDGIDYEQYF. CDR3 DNA sequence: TGCAGCGTTGAAGACGGGATAGACTACGAGCAGTACTTC.

The rearrangement uses TRBV6-5 and TRBJ2-7, with a possible D match to TRBD2 (5 bases). The CDR3 runs 14 residues. The germline V gene encodes CDR1 MNHEY and CDR2 SVGAGI. V was clipped by 5 bases and J by 2 bases, with 13 bases between them. For the CDR3, the DNA is TGTGCCAGCAGTACCCAAGGACTGGCCTACGAGCAGTACTTC. This codes for CASSTQGLAYEQYF.

The count of this clone is one. V is TRBV6-5 and J is TRBJ2-2; TRBD1 matches 8 bases. CDR1 is MNHEY and CDR2 is SVGAGI in the germline V gene. This CDR3 spans 14 amino acids. V lost 6 bases, J lost 5 bases, and 5 bases stayed unmatched. The CDR3 DNA is TGTGCCAGCAGACGACAGGGGCGGACCGGGGAGCTGTTTTTT. It codes for CASRRQGRTGELFF.

This clone was observed a single time. The V gene is TRBV28, the J gene TRBJ1-5; 7 bases agree with TRBD1. This CDR3 has 13 amino acids. CDR1 MDHEN and CDR2 SYDVKM come from the germline V gene. V lost 6 bases, J lost 7 bases, and 6 bases stayed unmatched. CDR3 in amino acids: CASRRQGRQPQHF. In DNA, the CDR3 is TGTGCCAGCAGACGACAGGGTAGACAGCCCCAGCATTTT.

The J gene is TRBJ1-3, the V gene TRBV30; the D is unclear. The V end was cut by 5 bases, the J end by 0 bases, with 5 bases between. The CDR3 has 12 residues. CDR1 is GTSNPN and CDR2 is SVGIG in the germline V gene (reference sequence). The CDR3 bases are TGTGCCTGGGAGATCTCTGGAAACACCATATATTTT. As protein: CAWEISGNTIYF.

This clone has just one count. The chain recombines TRBV5-4 with TRBJ2-3, with 11 bases identical to TRBD2. Trimming removed 4 bases from V and 4 bases from J; junction bases left unmatched: 5. In germline, CDR1 is SGHNT, CDR2 YYREEE (reference sequence). This CDR3 has 15 amino acids. In nucleotides, the CDR3 is TGTGCCAGCAGCCCACTAGCGGGAGTGGCAGATACGCAGTATTTT. Its translation: CASSPLAGVADTQYF.

The V and J genes are TRBV19 and TRBJ2-1, with 11 bases fitting TRBD1. The CDR3 spans 14 residues. The germline gives CDR1 LNHDA, CDR2 SQIVND (reference sequence). With 6 bases clipped from V and 6 bases from J, the junction kept 4 bases outside the gene matches. This CDR3 reads CASSPGTGGNEQFF. The CDR3 coding sequence is TGTGCCAGTAGCCCCGGGACAGGGGGCAATGAGCAGTTCTTC. The full variable domain, with the rest looked up from reference TRBV19 and TRBJ2-1, is DGGITQSPKYLFRKEGQNVTLSCEQNLNHDAMYWYRQDPGQGLRLIYYSQIVNDFQKGDIAEGYSVSREKKESFPLTVTSAQKNPTAFYLCASSPGTGGNEQFFGPGTRLTVL.

The chain joins TRBV29-1 to TRBJ2-7, with 12 bases lining up with TRBD2. CDR1 and CDR2 (germline): SQVTM, ANQGSEA. The CDR3 loop spans 15 amino acids. Trimming cost V 0 bases and J 3 bases; bases outside gene matches: 3. CDR3 sequence: CSVEDAGLAGYEQYF. CDR3 DNA: TGCAGCGTTGAAGATGCGGGACTAGCGGGCTACGAGCAGTACTTC.

This clone has only one observation. The chain carries TRBV5-1 and TRBJ2-1; no firm D call. Germline V gene sequence: CDR1 SGHRS, CDR2 YFSETQ. V was shortened by 0 bases and J by 7 bases, with 8 bases between the two germline ends. The CDR3 loop spans 13 amino acids. CDR3 protein: CASSLALRNEQFF. CDR3 in DNA: TGCGCCAGCAGCTTGGCCTTGAGGAATGAGCAGTTCTTC.